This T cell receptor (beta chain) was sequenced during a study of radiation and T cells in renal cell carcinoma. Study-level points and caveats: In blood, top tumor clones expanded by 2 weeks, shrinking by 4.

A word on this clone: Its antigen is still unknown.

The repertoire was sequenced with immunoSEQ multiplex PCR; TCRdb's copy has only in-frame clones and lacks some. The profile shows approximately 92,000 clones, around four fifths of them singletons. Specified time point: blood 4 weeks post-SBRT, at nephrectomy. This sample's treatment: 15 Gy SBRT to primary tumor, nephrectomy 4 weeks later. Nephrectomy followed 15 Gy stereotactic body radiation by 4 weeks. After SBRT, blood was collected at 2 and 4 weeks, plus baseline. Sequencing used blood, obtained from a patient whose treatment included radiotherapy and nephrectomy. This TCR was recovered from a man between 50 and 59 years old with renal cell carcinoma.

The CDR3 spells CASSFLGRGQGEQYF. CDR3 DNA sequence: TGTGCCAGCAGTTTTTTGGGCAGGGGGCAGGGAGAGCAGTACTTC. J is TRBJ2-7 and V is TRBV28; TRBD1 agrees at 8 bases. J lost 7 bases, V lost 3 bases, and 11 bases had no gene match. Germline CDR1 and CDR2: MDHEN and SYDVKM. CDR3 length: 15 amino acids.